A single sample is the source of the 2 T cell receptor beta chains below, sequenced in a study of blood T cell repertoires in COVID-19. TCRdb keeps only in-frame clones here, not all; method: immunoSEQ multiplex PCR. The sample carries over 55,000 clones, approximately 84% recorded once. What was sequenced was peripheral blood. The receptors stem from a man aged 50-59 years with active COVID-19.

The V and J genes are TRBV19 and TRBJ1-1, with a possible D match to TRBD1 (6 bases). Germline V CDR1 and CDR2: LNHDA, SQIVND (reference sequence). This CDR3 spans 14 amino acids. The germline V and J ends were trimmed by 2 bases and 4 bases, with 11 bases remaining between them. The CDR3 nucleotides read TGTGCCAGTAGTATAAAGGGAGGGGGCACTGAAGCTTTCTTT. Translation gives CASSIKGGGTEAFF.

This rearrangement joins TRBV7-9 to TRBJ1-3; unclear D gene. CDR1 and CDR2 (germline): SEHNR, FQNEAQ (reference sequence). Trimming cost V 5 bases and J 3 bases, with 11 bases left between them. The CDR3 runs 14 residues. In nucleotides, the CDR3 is TGTGCCAGCAGCCCTCTGGGCCTTGGAAACACCATATATTTT. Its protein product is CASSPLGLGNTIYF. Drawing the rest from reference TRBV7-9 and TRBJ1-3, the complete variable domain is DTGVSQNPRHKITKRGQNVTFRCDPISEHNRLYWYRQTLGQGPEFLTYFQNEAQLEKSRLLSDRFSAERPKGSFSTLEIQRTEQGDSAMYLCASSPLGLGNTIYFGEGSWLTVV.